The clone carrying this TCR beta chain was detected only a few times. Its specificity is not known. The sample belongs to a study of T-cell memory formation after mild COVID-19. Findings and limits, study-wide: Whereas later expanders leaned CD4+, clones contracting day 15 to 85 showed a balanced CD4/CD8 makeup. Within pre-infection memory, some responding clones were found, suggesting cross-reactive memory joined.

MiXCR, run by TCRdb on the 5' RACE reads, gives a single entry per CDR3 protein. The repertoire includes 560,000 or so distinct CDR3 sequences, 15% to 20% of them detected once, and roughly 8% sits in the top ten. CDR3 length: 15 residues. Germline V gene lookup returns CDR1 MNHEY and CDR2 SVGAGI. The V end lost 4 bases, the J end lost 5 bases, and 17 bases lay between the germline ends. Sequencing input: PBMCs or a T cell subset sorted from them (not recorded which). The sequence was collected from an adult woman who had mild COVID-19 (a few samples of this study predate the infection). Cell type and time point are not known. The rearrangement joins TRBV6-5 to TRBJ2-5; TRBD2 is a possible D gene (5 bases). DNA of the CDR3: TGTGCCAGCAGTTGGGAGACTGGGCGCGGGGAGACCCAGTACTTC. This codes for CASSWETGRGETQYF.